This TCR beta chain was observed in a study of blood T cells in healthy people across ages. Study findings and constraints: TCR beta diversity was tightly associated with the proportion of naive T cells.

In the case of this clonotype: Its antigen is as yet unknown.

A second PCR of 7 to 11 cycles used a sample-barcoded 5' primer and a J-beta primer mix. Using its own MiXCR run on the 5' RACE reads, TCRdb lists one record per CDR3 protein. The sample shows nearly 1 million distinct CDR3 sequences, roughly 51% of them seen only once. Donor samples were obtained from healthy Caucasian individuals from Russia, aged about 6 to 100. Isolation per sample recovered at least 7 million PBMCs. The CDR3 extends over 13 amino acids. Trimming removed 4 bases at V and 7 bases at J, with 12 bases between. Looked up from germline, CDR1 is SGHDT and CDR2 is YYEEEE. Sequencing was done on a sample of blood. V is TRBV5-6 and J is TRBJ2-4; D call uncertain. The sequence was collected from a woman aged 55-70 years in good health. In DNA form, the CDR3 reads TGTGCCAGCAGCCGGAGCCTCCTCAACATTCAGTACTTC. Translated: CASSRSLLNIQYF.